Presented here are 25 T cell receptor beta chains from one specimen sequenced in a study of molecular identifiers for immune sequencing clone quantification. TCRdb re-derived calls from the PCR reads in MiXCR, one entry per CDR3 protein. Among around 470,000 distinct CDR3 sequences listed, about 20% were seen once. Material: naive CD8+ T cells from blood, with Jurkat cell RNA spiked in. Subset in this sample: FACS-sorted CD8+CD4-CCR7+CD45RA+ naive T cells. The receptors here all came from a human donor in good health. Some libraries in this study had Jurkat cell RNA spiked in.

This clonotype was counted at least ten times. The J gene is TRBJ2-5, the V gene TRBV7-3; TRBD2 matches at 7 bases. The CDR3 runs 14 residues. Germline V CDR1 and CDR2: SGHTA, FQGTGA. Trimming took 3 bases from V and 4 from J; bases not matched to a gene: 5. The CDR3 DNA follows: TGTGCCAGCAGCTTCGTGGGAGGGCCAGAGACCCAGTACTTC. Amino acids: CASSFVGGPETQYF.

As concerns this clonotype: Being one base from a much bigger clone, this may be a read error. The chain is built from TRBV30 and TRBJ2-1; D unresolved. With 1 base removed from V and 2 bases from J, the gap between germline ends came to 6 bases. The CDR3 is 13 residues long. Germline V gene lookup returns CDR1 GTSNPN and CDR2 SVGIG (reference sequence). The CDR3 protein is CAWSASPYNEQFF. The CDR3 region has the DNA TGTGCCTGGAGTGCGAGTCCCTACAATGAGCAGTTCTTC.

This clonotype showed up just a few times. The J gene is TRBJ2-7, the V gene TRBV11-2, with D perhaps matching TRBD1 (6 bases). The V gene's germline CDR1 is SGHAT and CDR2 FQNNGV. Deletions cut 4 bases from V and 2 bases from J, with 18 bases between. CDR3 length equals 16 residues. CDR3 region: CASSSGRDTLTYEQYF. The CDR3 DNA sequence: TGTGCCAGCAGCTCCGGCCGGGACACGCTCACCTACGAGCAGTACTTC.

This clonotype came up a few times. The chain recombines TRBV3-1 with TRBJ2-7; TRBD2 agrees at 11 bases. In germline, CDR1 is LGHDT, CDR2 YNNKEL (reference sequence). The CDR3 length is 17 residues. V was clipped by 2 bases and J by 3 bases; unmatched bases: 9. For the CDR3, the DNA is TGTGCCAGCAGCCAATGGGTAGGAACTAGCGGGAGCTACGAGCAGTACTTC. Residues: CASSQWVGTSGSYEQYF.

Details on this clonotype: Being one base from a much bigger clone, this may be a read error. V is TRBV19 and J is TRBJ2-7, with D perhaps matching TRBD2 (6 bases). In germline, CDR1 is LNHDA, CDR2 SQIVND (reference sequence). The V end was cut by 11 bases, the J end by 8 bases, with 16 bases between. This CDR3 region has 11 residues. The CDR3 here is CASGEEYKQYF. CDR3 nucleotide sequence: TGTGCCTCGGGAGAAGAGTACAAGCAGTACTTC.

The chain carries TRBV7-6 and TRBJ1-1; 7 nucleotides agree with TRBD1. The V segment lost 8 bases and the J segment 9 bases; nucleotides outside the gene matches: 18. Germline values: CDR1 SGHVS, CDR2 FNYEAQ. CDR3 length: 15 residues. This CDR3 is CASLGFGQQGLKAFF. Written as DNA, the CDR3 is TGTGCCAGCTTGGGGTTCGGCCAACAGGGGTTAAAAGCTTTCTTT.

As for this clonotype: Being one base from a much bigger clone, this may be a read error. The chain uses TRBV12-3 or TRBV12-4 and TRBJ2-4; D call uncertain. Between the trimmed V and J ends, which lost 6 bases and 6 bases, there was a span of 15 bases. The CDR3 is 14 residues long. The CDR3 spells CASSLVGRRNIQYF. CDR3 bases: TGTGCCAGCAGCCTAGTCGGACGGAGAAACATTCAGTACTTC.

This clonotype came up many times. The rearrangement links TRBV7-9 to TRBJ2-2, with 10 positions matching TRBD2. CDR1 is SEHNR and CDR2 is FQNEAQ in the germline V gene (reference sequence). V shed 5 bases and J 4 bases; nucleotides not matched to a gene: 19. The CDR3 extends over 20 amino acids. Here the CDR3 reads CASSHTGGFSSGRSTGELFF. CDR3 coding DNA: TGTGCCAGCAGCCACACAGGGGGATTCTCTAGCGGGAGAAGCACCGGGGAGCTGTTTTTT.

The chain carries TRBV5-5 and TRBJ2-7; D not certain. V lost 4 bases to trimming and J lost 1 base, with 18 bases between them. This CDR3 has 16 residues. Germline V gives CDR1 SGHKS, CDR2 YYEKEE (reference sequence). The CDR3 protein is CASSPSQVGESYEQYF. The DNA for the CDR3 is TGTGCCAGCAGCCCCTCCCAGGTGGGTGAGTCCTACGAGCAGTACTTC.

This chain links TRBV20-1 with TRBJ2-4, with a tentative D call TRBD1 (6 bases). The CDR3 contains 19 residues. V dropped 2 bases and J dropped 1 base, with 24 bases sitting between them. The germline gives CDR1 DFQATT, CDR2 SNEGSKA (reference sequence). The CDR3 protein is CSARQLRGHQPKAKNIQYF. DNA for the CDR3: TGCAGTGCTAGACAGTTAAGGGGACACCAACCCAAGGCCAAAAACATTCAGTACTTC.

This clonotype was seen many times. This chain connects TRBV20-1 to TRBJ2-7; a weak D match, TRBD2 (7 bases). Per germline, CDR1 DFQATT and CDR2 SNEGSKA (reference sequence). Trimming removed 7 bases from V and 3 bases from J, with 16 bases in between. The CDR3 consists of 13 residues. The CDR3 coding sequence is TGCAGTGGGGAGGGGGAAGGAAGCTACGAGCAGTACTTC. Protein: CSGEGEGSYEQYF.

This clonotype has ten or more counts. The chain carries TRBV4-3 and TRBJ2-7, with 8 bases that match TRBD2. The ends lost 4 bases at V and 3 bases at J; junction bases unmatched: 5. CDR1 and CDR2 (germline): LGHNA, YSLEER. This CDR3 has 14 residues. CDR3 loop: CASSRGLADYEQYF. The CDR3 region has the DNA TGCGCCAGCAGCCGCGGACTAGCAGACTACGAGCAGTACTTC.

This clonotype has ten or more counts. V usage is TRBV9 and J usage is TRBJ1-5; 11 nucleotides match TRBD1. In germline, CDR1 is SGDLS, CDR2 YYNGEE. Unmatched junction bases numbered 12, after V lost 4 bases and J lost 6 bases. CDR3 length equals 17 residues. The CDR3 DNA is TGTGCCAGCAGCCCCCTAGACTCGGACAGGGGGCGTCAGCCCCAGCATTTT. Translating gives CASSPLDSDRGRQPQHF.

This chain joins TRBV29-1 and TRBJ2-2, with a tentative D call TRBD1 (6 bases). Trimming pared 6 bases from V and 6 bases from J, leaving 20 bases between. The CDR3 has 15 amino acids. Germline loops: CDR1 SQVTM, CDR2 ANQGSEA. The CDR3 sequence is CSVGDPGHLPGELFF. In DNA form, the CDR3 reads TGCAGCGTCGGTGACCCGGGACACCTACCCGGGGAGCTGTTTTTT.

In this sample, this clonotype turned up many times. The rearrangement links TRBV12-3 or TRBV12-4 to TRBJ2-5; D ambiguous. Trimming took 6 bases from V and 4 from J, leaving 18 bases between them. CDR3 size: 15 residues. DNA for the CDR3: TGTGCCAGCAGCGTTCCTTTAAGAACCCCAGAGACCCAGTACTTC. This gives the protein CASSVPLRTPETQYF.

This rearrangement joins TRBV7-9 to TRBJ2-7, with 10 bases identical to TRBD1. Germline trimming cut 5 bases from V and 4 bases from J; bases unmatched to any gene: 8. This CDR3 contains 15 residues. Per germline, CDR1 SEHNR and CDR2 FQNEAQ (reference sequence). The CDR3 is CASSLGQGLPYEQYF. CDR3 in DNA: TGTGCCAGCAGCCTGGGACAGGGGCTTCCGTACGAGCAGTACTTC.

This clonotype was seen more than once but under ten times. The chain couples TRBV21-1 to TRBJ2-2; the table assigns TRBD2, which was not confirmed against the DNA. TRBV21-1 is a pseudogene. This CDR3 is built from 14 residues. CDR3 nucleotide sequence: TGTGCCAGCTTGAAGCGGGAGACCACCGGGGAGCTGTTTTTT. Translation: CASLKRETTGELFF.

The chain joins TRBV10-3 to TRBJ2-6; 9 bases are shared with TRBD1. The CDR3 has 19 residues. V shed 5 bases, J shed 0 bases, and the junction held 11 bases outside the gene matches. CDR1 is ENHRY and CDR2 is SYGVKD in the germline V gene. CDR3 in DNA: TGTGCCATCAGTAACACCGGGACAGGGATTACCTCTGGGGCCAACGTCCTGACTTTC. It yields the protein CAISNTGTGITSGANVLTF.

Concerning this clonotype itself: This likely comes from a read error, as the CDR3 has no conserved phenylalanine or tryptophan at its end. The chain has TRBV6-2 or TRBV6-3 and TRBJ2-7, with 7 bases identical to TRBD1. With V trimmed by 3 bases and J by 0 bases, 5 bases remained unmatched. Germline CDR1 MNHEY, CDR2 SVGEGT. The CDR3 extends over 15 amino acids. The CDR3 region has the DNA TGTGCCAGCAGTTATCAGGACAGGAGCTCCTACGAGCAGTACCTC. This translates into CASSYQDRSSYEQYL.

Regarding this clonotype: Since a much larger clone is just one base distant, this may be a read error. The rearrangement uses TRBV7-9 and TRBJ1-1, with TRBD1 matching 7 bases. Germline CDR1 SEHNR, CDR2 FQNEAQ (reference sequence). V lost 10 bases, J lost 1 base, and 3 bases stayed unmatched. The CDR3 spans 12 residues. CDR3 residues: CANNRGNTEAFF. The CDR3 DNA reads as TGTGCCAACAACAGGGGGAACACTGAAGCTTTCTTT.

This clonotype was found many times. The chain carries TRBV12-3 or TRBV12-4 and TRBJ1-5; D possibly corresponds to TRBD1 (5 bases). The CDR3 sequence is 14 residues long. The ends were cut back, 5 bases at V and 4 bases at J, with 12 bases in the middle. The CDR3 here is CASSPQGVNQPQHF. CDR3 nucleotides: TGTGCCAGCAGTCCCCAGGGAGTAAATCAGCCCCAGCATTTT.

This clonotype was recorded at least ten times. The chain is built from TRBV4-3 and TRBJ1-4; D call uncertain. Per the germline V gene, CDR1 is LGHNA and CDR2 is YSLEER. V was cut by 1 base and J by 11 bases, with 11 bases left in between. The CDR3 runs 13 residues. CDR3 loop: CASSQGFLEKLFF. CDR3 in DNA: TGCGCCAGCAGCCAAGGGTTCTTGGAGAAACTGTTTTTT.

Concerning this clonotype itself: One base away lies a much larger clone, so this may be a sequencing read error. The V call is TRBV7-9, the J call TRBJ1-1; D not certain. The ends were cut back, 1 base at V and 1 base at J, with 10 bases in the middle. The V gene's germline CDR1 is SEHNR and CDR2 FQNEAQ (reference sequence). The CDR3 spans 15 residues. The CDR3 region is CASSLVTGPNTEAFF. CDR3 DNA: TGTGCCAGCAGCTTAGTGACCGGACCGAACACTGAAGCTTTCTTT.

This clonotype was observed a few times. The chain employs TRBV4-3 and TRBJ2-7; D is unclear. The V gene lost 0 bases and the J gene lost 1 base, with 10 bases spanning the gap. This CDR3 spans 15 amino acids. Germline V gene data show CDR1 as LGHNA and CDR2 as YSLEER. CDR3 DNA: TGCGCCAGCAGCCAAGATGGGGTCCAGTCCTACGAGCAGTACTTC. Encoded protein: CASSQDGVQSYEQYF.

The CDR3 sequence: CASSDSGTGGHGQYF. DNA for the CDR3: TGTGCCAGCAGCGATAGCGGGACGGGAGGCCACGGGCAGTACTTC. The chain is built from TRBV11-2 and TRBJ2-7; 8 bases match TRBD2. J lost 9 bases, V lost 5 bases, and 15 bases had no gene match. The length of the CDR3 is 15 residues. CDR1 is SGHAT and CDR2 is FQNNGV in the germline V gene.